A selection of T cell receptor beta chains follows, all from one sample in a study of cytomegalovirus exposure and HLA in healthy donors. This table comes from immunoSEQ multiplex PCR, and its TCRdb copy is limited to in-frame clones, with some not included. Of approximately 160,000 clones in the sample, around 68% were seen once. The sequencing sample was made of PBMCs. The receptors were sampled from a woman aged 40 to 50 in good health and CMV-seropositive. Each CDR3 is given without its conserved first and last residue. Each record gives: V gene, CDR3 length, J gene, CDR3 protein.

TRBV6-5	10	TRBJ1-3	ASSLNGNTIY
TRBV7-8	13	TRBJ2-1	ASSFSGTLYNEQF
TRBV18	12	TRBJ1-3	ASSPGSFGNTIY
TRBV29-1	8	TRBJ2-1	SVDSYEQF
TRBV6-6	13	TRBJ1-6	ASRGQAVYNSPLH
TRBV11-2	11	TRBJ1-4	ASTTEEAEKLF
TRBV5-1	13	TRBJ2-2	ASSLQGAGAGELF
TRBV4-2	15	TRBJ2-2	ASSQDLAGGNTGELF
TRBV10-3	14	TRBJ2-1	AISDAPAGRTNEQF
TRBV18	11	TRBJ1-1	ASSPTVNTEAF
TRBV10-3	13	TRBJ2-3	AIRRQGAGTDTQY
TRBV6-5	13	TRBJ2-3	ASSLSGGYTDTQY
TRBV7-2	12	TRBJ2-3	ASSPRDYTDTQY
TRBV19	12	TRBJ2-5	ASSFLGQAETQY
TRBV6-1	13	TRBJ2-2	ASSPRFSTAGELF
TRBV5-1	14	TRBJ2-1	ASTPAGLAGYNEQF
TRBV19	15	TRBJ2-1	ASNAAELAGGGDEQF
TRBV7-3	12	TRBJ2-3	ASSWGGVTDTQY
TRBV5-6	13	TRBJ2-7	ASSQGGLAGNEQY
TRBV2	13	TRBJ1-3	ASRFDRDPGNTIY
TRBV5-1	11	TRBJ2-7	ASSWGQGAEQY
TRBV5-1	14	TRBJ2-1	ASSSDWAGGTGEQF
TRBV7-9	13	TRBJ1-1	ASSLVPPVNTEAF
TRBV19	12	TRBJ1-2	ASNAGQRFYGYT
TRBV9	10	TRBJ1-3	ASSETGNTIY
TRBV5-4	13	TRBJ1-2	ASSLSGGTNYGYT
TRBV6-5	12	TRBJ1-1	ASRGEQGAAEAF
TRBV6-5	13	TRBJ1-5	ASSYAGGVGQPQH